This TCR beta chain came from a study of sequential checkpoint blockade in melanoma. Measured with immunoSEQ multiplex PCR; TCRdb has only the in-frame clones, and not every one. The sample holds fewer than 35,000 clones, approximately 86% seen once. The germline V gene has CDR1 SEHNR and CDR2 FQNEAQ (reference sequence). This CDR3 has 16 residues. V was clipped by 1 base and J by 6 bases; unmatched bases: 9. Treatment specified: randomized to nivolumab then ipilimumab (arm A) or the reverse (arm B). From thawed PBMCs, live CD3+CD8+ cells negative for CD19 and CD56 were sorted. The sequencing used CD8+ T cells sorted from blood (inferred from file names), collected from a patient given nivolumab and ipilimumab in sequence. The V gene is TRBV7-9, the J gene TRBJ2-1, with TRBD2 matching over 7 bases. The sequence came from a human donor with melanoma. CDR3 region: CASSLGLGPGGNEQFF. In DNA form, the CDR3 reads TGTGCCAGCAGCTTAGGTCTGGGGCCGGGGGGCAATGAGCAGTTCTTC.